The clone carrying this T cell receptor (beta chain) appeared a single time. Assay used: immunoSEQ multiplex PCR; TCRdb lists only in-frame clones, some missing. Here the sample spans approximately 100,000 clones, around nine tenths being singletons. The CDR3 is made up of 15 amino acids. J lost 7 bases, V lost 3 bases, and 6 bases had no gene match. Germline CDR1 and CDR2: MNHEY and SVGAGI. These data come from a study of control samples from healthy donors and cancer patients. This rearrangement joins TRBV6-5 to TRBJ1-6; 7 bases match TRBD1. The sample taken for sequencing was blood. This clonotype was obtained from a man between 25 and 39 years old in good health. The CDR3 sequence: CASSYGQDSNSPLHF. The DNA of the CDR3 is TGTGCCAGCAGTTATGGACAGGACTCGAATTCACCCCTCCACTTT.